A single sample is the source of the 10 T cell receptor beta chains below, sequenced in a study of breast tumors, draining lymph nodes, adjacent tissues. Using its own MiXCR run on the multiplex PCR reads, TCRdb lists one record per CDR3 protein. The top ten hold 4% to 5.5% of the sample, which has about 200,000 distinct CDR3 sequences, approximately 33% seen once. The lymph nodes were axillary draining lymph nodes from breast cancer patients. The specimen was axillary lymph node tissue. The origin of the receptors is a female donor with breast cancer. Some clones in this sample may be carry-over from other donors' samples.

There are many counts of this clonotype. CDR3 residues: CSVGGAGTSQETQYF. Written as DNA, the CDR3 is TGCAGCGTGGGAGGGGCAGGTACCTCCCAAGAGACCCAGTACTTC. This chain uses TRBV29-1 with TRBJ2-5; 7 bases are shared with TRBD2. There are 15 residues in the CDR3. J gave up 1 base and V 6 bases, and 11 bases lay outside the gene matches. The germline V gene has CDR1 SQVTM and CDR2 ANQGSEA.

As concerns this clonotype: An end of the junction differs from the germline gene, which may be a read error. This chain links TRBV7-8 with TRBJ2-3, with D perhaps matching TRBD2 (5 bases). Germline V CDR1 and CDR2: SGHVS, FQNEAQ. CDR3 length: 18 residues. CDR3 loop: CASSSNLGRTGNTHTQYF. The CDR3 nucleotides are TGTGCCAGCAGCTCGAACCTAGGACGGACTGGAAACACACATACGCAGTATTTT.

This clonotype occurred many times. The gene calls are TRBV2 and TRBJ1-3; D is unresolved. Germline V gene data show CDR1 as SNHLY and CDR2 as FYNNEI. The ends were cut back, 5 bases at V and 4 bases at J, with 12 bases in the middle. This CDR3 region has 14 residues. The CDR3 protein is CASSPQMRGNTIYF. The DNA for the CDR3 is TGTGCCAGCAGTCCTCAAATGCGCGGAAACACCATATATTTT.

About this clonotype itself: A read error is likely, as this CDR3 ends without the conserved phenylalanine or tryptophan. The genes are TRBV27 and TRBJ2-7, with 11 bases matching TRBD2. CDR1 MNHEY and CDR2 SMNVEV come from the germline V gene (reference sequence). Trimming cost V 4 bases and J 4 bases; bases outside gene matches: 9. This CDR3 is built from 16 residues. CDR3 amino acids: CASSSSQGLADYEQYL. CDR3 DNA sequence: TGTGCCAGCAGTTCATCCCAGGGACTAGCGGATTACGAGCAGTACCTC.

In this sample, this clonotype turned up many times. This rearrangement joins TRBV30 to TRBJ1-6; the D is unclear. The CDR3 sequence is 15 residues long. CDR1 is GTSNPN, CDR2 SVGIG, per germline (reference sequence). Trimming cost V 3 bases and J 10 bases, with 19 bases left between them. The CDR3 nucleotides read TGTGCCTGGAGGGGCGGTTCTGGGAAAAACTCACCCCTCCACTTT. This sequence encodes CAWRGGSGKNSPLHF.

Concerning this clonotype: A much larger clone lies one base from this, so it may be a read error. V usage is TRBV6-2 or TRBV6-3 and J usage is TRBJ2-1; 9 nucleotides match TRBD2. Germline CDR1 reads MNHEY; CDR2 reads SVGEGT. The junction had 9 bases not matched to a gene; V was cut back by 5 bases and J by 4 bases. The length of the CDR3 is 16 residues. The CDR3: CASSLHSSGAYNEQFF. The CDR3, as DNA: TGTGCCAGCAGTCTCCATTCTAGCGGGGCTTACAATGAGCAGTTCTTC.

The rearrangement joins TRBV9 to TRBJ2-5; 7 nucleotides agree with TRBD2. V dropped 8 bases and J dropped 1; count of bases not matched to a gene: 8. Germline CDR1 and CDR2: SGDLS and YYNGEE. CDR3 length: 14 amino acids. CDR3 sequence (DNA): TGTGCCAGAGCGGGAAAGTTTCCCCAAGAGACCCAGTACTTC. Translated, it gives CARAGKFPQETQYF.

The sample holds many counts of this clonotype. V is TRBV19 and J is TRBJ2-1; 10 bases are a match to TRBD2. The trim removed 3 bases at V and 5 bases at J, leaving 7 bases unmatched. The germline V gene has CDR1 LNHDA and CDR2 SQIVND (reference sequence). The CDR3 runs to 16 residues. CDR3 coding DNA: TGTGCCAGTAGTATTCAAGGGACTAGCGCCAACAATGAGCAGTTCTTC. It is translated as CASSIQGTSANNEQFF.

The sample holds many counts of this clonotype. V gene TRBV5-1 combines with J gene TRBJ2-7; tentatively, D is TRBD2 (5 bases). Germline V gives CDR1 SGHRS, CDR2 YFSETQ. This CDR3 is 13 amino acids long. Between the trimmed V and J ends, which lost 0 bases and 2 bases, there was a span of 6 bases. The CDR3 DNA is TGCGCCAGCAGCTTGGACGGGACCTACGAGCAGTACTTC. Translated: CASSLDGTYEQYF.

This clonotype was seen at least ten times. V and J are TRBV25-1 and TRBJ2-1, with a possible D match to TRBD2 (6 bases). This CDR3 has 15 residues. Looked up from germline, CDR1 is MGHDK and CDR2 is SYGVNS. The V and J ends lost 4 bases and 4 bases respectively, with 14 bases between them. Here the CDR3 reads CASSGDFPSYNEQFF. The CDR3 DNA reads TGTGCCAGCAGTGGGGACTTCCCTTCGTACAATGAGCAGTTCTTC. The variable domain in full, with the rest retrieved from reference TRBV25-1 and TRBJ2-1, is EADIYQTPRYLVIGTGKKITLECSQTMGHDKMYWYQQDPGMELHLIHYSYGVNSTEKGDLSSESTVSRIRTEHFPLTLESARPSHTSQYLCASSGDFPSYNEQFFGPGTRLTVL.